Here is one T cell receptor beta chain with its context. Participants, 18 to 89 years old, spanned under 30 US areas. Original methodology: Using reference gene primer amplification, nucleated cell counts were estimated. Assay: immunoSEQ multiplex PCR; the TCRdb copy retains only in-frame clones and omits some. The D gene and trimming were derived from the DNA, and the V and J assignments and clone size from that table. The sample records a few hundred thousand clones, approximately 86% being singletons. The data stem from a study of blood T cell repertoires in COVID-19. Sequencing was performed on PBMCs or T cells enriched from blood (not recorded which). The TCR originated in a woman aged 40 to 50 with acute COVID-19.

CDR3 protein: CASSPGQGLEQYF. CDR3 DNA: TGTGCCAGCAGCCCGGGACAGGGGCTCGAGCAGTACTTC. The chain has TRBV28 and TRBJ2-7; 10 nucleotides match TRBD1. The J segment lost 6 bases and the V segment lost 6 bases, leaving 5 bases of the junction unmatched. CDR3 length: 13 residues. CDR1 is MDHEN and CDR2 is SYDVKM in the germline V gene.